Following are 11 T cell receptor beta chains from one sample sequenced in a study of blood T cell repertoires in COVID-19. The protocol was immunoSEQ multiplex PCR, while the TCRdb copy is restricted to in-frame clones and leaves out a portion. The top ten clones hold around 23% of a sample with fewer than 200,000 clones, roughly 86% of them seen once. The sample taken for sequencing was PBMCs or T cells enriched from blood (not recorded which). These receptors were obtained from a woman in her thirties or forties in a cohort exposed to, infected with or recovered from COVID-19 (not recorded which).

The rearrangement links TRBV18 to TRBJ2-2; 11 nucleotides align to TRBD2. Germline CDR1 is KGHSH and CDR2 is LQKENI. The ends lost 1 base at V and 2 bases at J; junction bases unmatched: 3. CDR3 length: 17 amino acids. The CDR3 region has the DNA TGTGCCAGCTCACCACAAACTAGCGGGAGCAACACCGGGGAGCTGTTTTTT. Amino acid sequence: CASSPQTSGSNTGELFF.

J is TRBJ1-6 and V is TRBV27; no clear D gene. Germline CDR1 is MNHEY and CDR2 is SMNVEV (reference sequence). The V gene lost 0 bases and the J gene lost 2 bases, with 8 bases spanning the gap. The CDR3 has 16 amino acids. CDR3: CASSLSGVPYNSPLHF. The CDR3 region has the DNA TGTGCCAGCAGTTTATCCGGGGTTCCCTATAATTCACCCCTCCACTTT.

The chain is built from TRBV5-1 and TRBJ1-1, with D uncertain. The CDR3 consists of 15 residues. The germline V and J ends were trimmed by 1 base and 0 bases, with 10 bases remaining between them. Germline V gives CDR1 SGHRS, CDR2 YFSETQ. The CDR3 DNA follows: TGCGCCAGCAGCTTGTTCGGGAAAATGAACACTGAAGCTTTCTTT. It yields the protein CASSLFGKMNTEAFF.

This clone appeared once. The V and J genes are TRBV5-1 and TRBJ2-7; the D gene is possibly TRBD2 (6 bases). Germline CDR1 reads SGHRS; CDR2 reads YFSETQ. The CDR3 length is 16 residues. The V and J ends lost 1 base and 2 bases respectively, with 16 bases between them. As DNA, the CDR3 is TGCGCCAGCAGCTTGTCGTATGGTAGCGGAACCTACGAGCAGTACTTC. Protein product: CASSLSYGSGTYEQYF.

The V and J genes are TRBV4-1 and TRBJ1-2; D possibly corresponds to TRBD1 (5 bases). CDR1 is MGHRA and CDR2 is YSYEKL in the germline V gene. The V gene lost 0 bases and the J gene lost 7 bases, with 15 bases spanning the gap. The CDR3 is made up of 15 amino acids. In DNA, the CDR3 is TGCGCCAGCAGCCAAGATTATCGGGGGGTGGTTGGCTACACCTTC. This gives the protein CASSQDYRGVVGYTF.

The chain uses TRBV4-1 and TRBJ1-4, with no clear D. The CDR3 loop spans 15 amino acids. Germline CDR1 MGHRA, CDR2 YSYEKL. The ends were cut back, 2 bases at V and 0 bases at J, with 7 bases in the middle. CDR3 sequence (DNA): TGCGCCAGCAGCCAAAGGAGAGCAACTAATGAAAAACTGTTTTTT. Its protein product is CASSQRRATNEKLFF.

The V gene is TRBV30, the J gene TRBJ1-5; D is possibly TRBD1 (5 bases). Germline V gene sequence: CDR1 GTSNPN, CDR2 SVGIG (reference sequence). There are 16 residues in the CDR3. The germline V and J ends were trimmed by 0 bases and 2 bases, with 14 bases remaining between them. The CDR3 spells CAWSVVGGQGNQPQHF. The CDR3 DNA is TGTGCCTGGAGTGTAGTGGGGGGTCAGGGCAATCAGCCCCAGCATTTT. The entire variable domain, with the rest obtained from reference TRBV30 and TRBJ1-5, is as follows: SQTIHQWPATLVQPVGSPLSLECTVEGTSNPNLYWYRQAAGRGLQLLFYSVGIGQISSEVPQNLSASRPQDRQFILSSKKLLLSDSGFYLCAWSVVGGQGNQPQHFGDGTRLSIL.

Here the CDR3 DNA reads TGTGCCAGTAGCACGGGACAGGGGGCAGGGAGCAATCAGCCCCAGCATTTT. Translation gives CASSTGQGAGSNQPQHF. The gene calls are TRBV19 and TRBJ1-5; 12 bases align to TRBD1. The CDR3 runs 17 residues. CDR1 is LNHDA and CDR2 is SQIVND in the germline V gene (reference sequence). J was trimmed by 1 base and V by 6 bases; bases with no gene match: 7.

V usage is TRBV14 and J usage is TRBJ2-5, with no clear D. The CDR3 consists of 13 residues. Trimming removed 4 bases at V and 6 bases at J, with 12 bases between. Germline lookup yields CDR1 SGHDN and CDR2 FVKESK. This CDR3 is CASSLDWRKTQYF. Written as DNA, the CDR3 is TGTGCCAGCAGCCTTGACTGGCGAAAGACCCAGTACTTC.

This clone occurred once. The genes are TRBV13 and TRBJ1-1; D perhaps matches TRBD1 (6 bases). The V end was cut by 1 base, the J end by 5 bases, with 14 bases between. Germline loops: CDR1 PRHDT, CDR2 FYEKMQ (reference sequence). This CDR3 has 15 amino acids. This CDR3 is CASSLDQGWGTEAFF. The DNA for the CDR3 is TGTGCCAGCAGCTTAGATCAGGGGTGGGGAACTGAAGCTTTCTTT.

This clone was counted a single time. This chain links TRBV5-8 with TRBJ1-5, with 7 nucleotides matching TRBD1. This CDR3 has 16 amino acids. The germline V gene has CDR1 SGHTS and CDR2 YDEGEE. The V gene end was trimmed by 4 bases and the J gene end by 0 bases; junction bases not matched to a gene: 7. CDR3 DNA sequence: TGTGCCAGCAGCCCCCGACGACAGGGTAGCAATCAGCCCCAGCATTTT. It translates to CASSPRRQGSNQPQHF.